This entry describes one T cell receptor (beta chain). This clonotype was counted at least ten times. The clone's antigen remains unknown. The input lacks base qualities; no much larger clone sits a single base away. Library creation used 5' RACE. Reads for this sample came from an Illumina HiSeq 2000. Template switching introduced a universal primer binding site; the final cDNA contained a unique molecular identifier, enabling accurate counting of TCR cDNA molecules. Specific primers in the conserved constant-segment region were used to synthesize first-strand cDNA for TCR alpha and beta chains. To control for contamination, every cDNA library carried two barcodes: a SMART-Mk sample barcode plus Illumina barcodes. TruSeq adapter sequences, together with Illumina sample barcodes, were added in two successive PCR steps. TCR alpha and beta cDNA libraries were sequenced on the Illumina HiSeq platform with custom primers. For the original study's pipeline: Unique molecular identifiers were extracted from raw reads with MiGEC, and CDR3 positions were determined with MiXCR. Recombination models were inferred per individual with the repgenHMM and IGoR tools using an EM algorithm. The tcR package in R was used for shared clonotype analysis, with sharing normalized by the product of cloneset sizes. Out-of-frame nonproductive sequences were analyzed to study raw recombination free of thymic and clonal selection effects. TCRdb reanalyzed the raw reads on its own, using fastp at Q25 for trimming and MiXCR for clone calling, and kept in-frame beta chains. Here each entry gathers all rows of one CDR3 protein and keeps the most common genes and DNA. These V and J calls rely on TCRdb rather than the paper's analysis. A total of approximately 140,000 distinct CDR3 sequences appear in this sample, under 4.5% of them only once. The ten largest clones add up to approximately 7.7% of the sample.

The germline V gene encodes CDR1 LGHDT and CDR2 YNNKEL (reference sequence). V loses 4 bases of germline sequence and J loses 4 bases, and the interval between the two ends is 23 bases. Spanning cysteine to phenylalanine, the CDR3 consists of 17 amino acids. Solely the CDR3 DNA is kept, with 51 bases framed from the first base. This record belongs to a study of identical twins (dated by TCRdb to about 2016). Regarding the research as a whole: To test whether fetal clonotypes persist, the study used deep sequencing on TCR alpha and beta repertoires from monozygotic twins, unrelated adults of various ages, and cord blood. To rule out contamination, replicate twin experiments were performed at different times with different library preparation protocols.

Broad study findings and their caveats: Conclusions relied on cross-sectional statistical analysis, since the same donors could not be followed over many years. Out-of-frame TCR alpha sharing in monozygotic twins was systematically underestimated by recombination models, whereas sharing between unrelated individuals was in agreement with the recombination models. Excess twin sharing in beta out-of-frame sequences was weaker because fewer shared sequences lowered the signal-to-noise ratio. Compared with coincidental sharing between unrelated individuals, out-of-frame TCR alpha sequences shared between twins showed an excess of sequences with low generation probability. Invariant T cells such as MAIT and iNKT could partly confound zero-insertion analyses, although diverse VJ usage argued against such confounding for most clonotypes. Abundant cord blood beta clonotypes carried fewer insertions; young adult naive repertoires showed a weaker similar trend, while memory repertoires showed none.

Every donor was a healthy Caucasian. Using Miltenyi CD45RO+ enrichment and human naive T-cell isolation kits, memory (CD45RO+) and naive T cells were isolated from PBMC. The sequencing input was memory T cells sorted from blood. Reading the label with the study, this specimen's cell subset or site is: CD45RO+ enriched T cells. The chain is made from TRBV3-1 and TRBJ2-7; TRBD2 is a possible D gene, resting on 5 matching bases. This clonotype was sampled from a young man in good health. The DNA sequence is TGTGCCAGCAGCCGAGCACCCGTCCAGCGGTCCAATTACGAGCAGTACTTC. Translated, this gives CASSRAPVQRSNYEQYF.